The entry below describes one T cell receptor beta chain. This entry comes from a study of shared T cell receptors in the human thymus. Assay used: immunoSEQ multiplex PCR; TCRdb lists only in-frame clones, some missing. The table shows roughly 500,000 clones, with approximately 78% occurring only once. This same sample was also taken into another study, of human thymus T cells. That source notes: Infants, healthy and Finnish, who were having corrective surgery for congenital heart defects served as donors. Thymus tissue for the work was resected from patients undergoing corrective heart surgery. Overlap was high between thymic repertoires from unrelated individuals, as reported in related research.

The material sequenced was thymocytes. The TCR sequence derives from a boy less than two years old with a congenital heart defect.

The CDR3 nucleotides are TGTGCCAGCAGCTTACAGGGGACCGGGGAGCTGTTTTTT. As protein: CASSLQGTGELFF. This rearrangement joins TRBV11-2 to TRBJ2-2, with D possibly TRBD1 on 6 matching bases. In germline, CDR1 is SGHAT, CDR2 FQNNGV. The CDR3 sequence is 13 residues long. The V gene lost 2 bases and the J gene lost 5 bases, with 6 bases spanning the gap. Full variable domain (outside the CDR3, taken from reference TRBV11-2 and TRBJ2-2): EAGVAQSPRYKIIEKRQSVAFWCNPISGHATLYWYQQILGQGPKLLIQFQNNGVVDDSQLPKDRFSAERLKGVDSTLKIQPAKLEDSAVYLCASSLQGTGELFFGEGSRLTVL.